The source of this T cell receptor beta chain is a study of blood T cell repertoires in COVID-19. For the study at large: The United States, Italy and Spain supplied acute and convalescent COVID-19 samples.

In the authors' workflow: Amplification of reference gene primers provided the estimated nucleated cell counts. Profiled with immunoSEQ multiplex PCR; TCRdb holds only in-frame clones, not every one. The V and J calls and clone size come from that table; D and trimming were worked out from the DNA. The repertoire has approximately 190,000 clones, 80% of them found once; the top ten carry about 7%. Germline CDR1 is MGHRA and CDR2 is YSYEKL. V was clipped by 2 bases and J by 7 bases; unmatched bases: 8. The CDR3 length is 16 residues. The chain combines TRBV4-1 with TRBJ1-6, with TRBD1 identical over 7 bases. Input material: peripheral blood. The receptor's source is a man aged 55 to 70 with acute or convalescent COVID-19. DNA for the CDR3: TGCGCCAGCAGCCAACCAAGACAGGGTGGCAATTCACCCCTCCACTTT. Protein sequence: CASSQPRQGGNSPLHF.